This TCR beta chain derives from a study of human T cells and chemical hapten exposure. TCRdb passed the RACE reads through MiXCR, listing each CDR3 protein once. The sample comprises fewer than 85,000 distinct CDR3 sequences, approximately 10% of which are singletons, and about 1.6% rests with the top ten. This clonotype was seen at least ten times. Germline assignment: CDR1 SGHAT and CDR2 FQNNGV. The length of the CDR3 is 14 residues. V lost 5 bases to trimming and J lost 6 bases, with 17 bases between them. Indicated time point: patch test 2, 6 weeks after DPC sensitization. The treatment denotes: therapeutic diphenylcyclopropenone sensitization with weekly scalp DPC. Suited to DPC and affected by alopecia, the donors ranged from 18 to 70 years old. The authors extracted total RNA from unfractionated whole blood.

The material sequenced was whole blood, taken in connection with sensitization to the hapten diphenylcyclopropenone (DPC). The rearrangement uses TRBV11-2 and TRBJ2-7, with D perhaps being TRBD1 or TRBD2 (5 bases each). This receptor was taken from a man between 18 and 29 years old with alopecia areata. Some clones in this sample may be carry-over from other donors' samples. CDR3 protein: CASSPTRGNGEQYF. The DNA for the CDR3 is TGTGCCAGCAGCCCCACTCGGGGCAATGGCGAGCAGTACTTC.